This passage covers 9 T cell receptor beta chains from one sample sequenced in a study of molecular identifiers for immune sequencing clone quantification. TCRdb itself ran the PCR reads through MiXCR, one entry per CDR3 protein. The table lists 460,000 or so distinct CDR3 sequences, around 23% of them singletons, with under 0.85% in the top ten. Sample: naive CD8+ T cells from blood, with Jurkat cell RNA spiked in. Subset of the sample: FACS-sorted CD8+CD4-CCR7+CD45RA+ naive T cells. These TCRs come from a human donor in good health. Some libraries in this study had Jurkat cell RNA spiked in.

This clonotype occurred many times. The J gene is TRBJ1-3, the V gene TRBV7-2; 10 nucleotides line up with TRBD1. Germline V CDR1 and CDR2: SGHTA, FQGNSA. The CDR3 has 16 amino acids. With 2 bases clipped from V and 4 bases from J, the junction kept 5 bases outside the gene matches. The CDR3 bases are TGTGCCAGCAGCTTACCGAGGGACAGGGGCGGAAACACCATATATTTT. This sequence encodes CASSLPRDRGGNTIYF.

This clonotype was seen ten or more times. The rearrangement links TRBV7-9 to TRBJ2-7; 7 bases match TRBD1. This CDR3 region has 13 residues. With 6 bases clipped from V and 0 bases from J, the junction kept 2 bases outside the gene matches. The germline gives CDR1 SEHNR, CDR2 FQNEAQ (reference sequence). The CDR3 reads CASRRDSSYEQYF. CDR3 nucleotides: TGTGCCAGCAGAAGGGACAGCTCCTACGAGCAGTACTTC.

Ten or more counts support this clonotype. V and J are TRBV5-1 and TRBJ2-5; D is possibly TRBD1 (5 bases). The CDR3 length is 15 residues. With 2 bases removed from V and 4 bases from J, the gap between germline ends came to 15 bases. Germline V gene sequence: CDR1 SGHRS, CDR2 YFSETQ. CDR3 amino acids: CASSFADSLVETQYF. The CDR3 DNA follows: TGCGCCAGCAGCTTCGCAGACAGTTTGGTAGAGACCCAGTACTTC. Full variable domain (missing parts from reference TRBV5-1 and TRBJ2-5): KAGVTQTPRYLIKTRGQQVTLSCSPISGHRSVSWYQQTPGQGLQFLFEYFSETQRNKGNFPGRFSGRQFSNSRSEMNVSTLELGDSALYLCASSFADSLVETQYFGPGTRLLVL.

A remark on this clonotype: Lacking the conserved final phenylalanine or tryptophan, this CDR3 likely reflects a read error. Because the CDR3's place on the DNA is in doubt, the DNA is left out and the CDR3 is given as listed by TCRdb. The CDR3 protein is CASSLGPGKFL. The V gene is TRBV13, the J gene TRBJ2-1; TRBD1, as called in the table, went unchecked against the DNA. The CDR3 has 11 amino acids, counting both end residues. Germline V CDR1 and CDR2: PRHDT, FYEKMQ (reference sequence).

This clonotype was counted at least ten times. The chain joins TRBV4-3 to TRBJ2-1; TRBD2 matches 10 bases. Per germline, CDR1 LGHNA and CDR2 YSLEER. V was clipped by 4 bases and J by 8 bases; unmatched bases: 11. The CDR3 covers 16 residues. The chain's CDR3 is CASSRTSGAVFDEQFF. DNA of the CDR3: TGCGCCAGCAGCCGAACTAGCGGGGCCGTTTTCGATGAGCAGTTCTTC.

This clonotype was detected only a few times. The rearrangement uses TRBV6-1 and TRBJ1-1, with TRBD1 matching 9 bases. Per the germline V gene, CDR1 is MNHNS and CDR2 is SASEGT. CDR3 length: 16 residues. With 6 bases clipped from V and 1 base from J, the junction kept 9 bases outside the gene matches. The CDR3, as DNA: TGTGCCAGCAGAGACGCGGGACAGGGAGAGAACACTGAAGCTTTCTTT. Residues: CASRDAGQGENTEAFF.

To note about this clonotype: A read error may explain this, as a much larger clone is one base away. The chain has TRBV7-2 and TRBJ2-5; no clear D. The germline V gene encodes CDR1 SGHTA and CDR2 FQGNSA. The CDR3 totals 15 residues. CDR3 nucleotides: TGTGCCAGCAGCTTAGATCTCAGCTCCGGAGAGGCCCAGTACTTC. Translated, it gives CASSLDLSSGEAQYF.

Written as DNA, the CDR3 is TGTGCCACCAGCAGAGATTGGGGGGCCTACGAGCAGTACTTC. Its protein is CATSRDWGAYEQYF. The chain uses TRBV15 and TRBJ2-7; D may be TRBD2 (6 bases). CDR3 length equals 14 residues. CDR1 LNHNV and CDR2 YYDKDF come from the germline V gene (reference sequence). Trimming shortened V by 0 bases and J by 2 bases, and 8 bases separated the two germline ends.

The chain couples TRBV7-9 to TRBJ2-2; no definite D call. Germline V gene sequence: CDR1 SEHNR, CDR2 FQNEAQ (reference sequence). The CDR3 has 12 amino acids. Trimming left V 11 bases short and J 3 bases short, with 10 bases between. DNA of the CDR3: TGTGCCCCCCTAGGAGACACCGGGGAGCTGTTTTTT. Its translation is CAPLGDTGELFF.